This T cell receptor (beta chain) derives from a study of T cell responses to AZD1222 COVID-19 vaccine. Study observations and caveats: Compared with day 0, the breadth and depth of the Spike-specific TCR repertoire rose significantly after two doses of AZD1222. Repertoires were obtained solely post-peak T cell response. Most donors were white British, females outnumbered males, and clonal diversity was possibly underestimated. At baseline, just 5 or 6 AZD1222 recipients tested seropositive.

The germline gives CDR1 SGHRS, CDR2 YFSETQ. The V and J ends lost 2 bases and 4 bases, in that order; junction bases with no gene match: 3. This CDR3 is built from 14 residues. On this clone: Its matching antigen is unknown.

TCRdb's copy holds only in-frame clones and misses some; the assay was immunoSEQ multiplex PCR. The sample contains around 220,000 clones, roughly 94% of which appear only once. The clonotype comes from an adult who received the MenACWY meningococcal vaccine as a control. V and J are TRBV5-1 and TRBJ2-7; 10 bases are shared with TRBD2. The sample in question was peripheral blood, obtained 28 days after the second dose of the MenACWY control vaccine. The CDR3 region is CASSFGTSDYEQYF. CDR3 DNA sequence: TGCGCCAGCAGCTTTGGGACTAGCGATTACGAGCAGTACTTC.